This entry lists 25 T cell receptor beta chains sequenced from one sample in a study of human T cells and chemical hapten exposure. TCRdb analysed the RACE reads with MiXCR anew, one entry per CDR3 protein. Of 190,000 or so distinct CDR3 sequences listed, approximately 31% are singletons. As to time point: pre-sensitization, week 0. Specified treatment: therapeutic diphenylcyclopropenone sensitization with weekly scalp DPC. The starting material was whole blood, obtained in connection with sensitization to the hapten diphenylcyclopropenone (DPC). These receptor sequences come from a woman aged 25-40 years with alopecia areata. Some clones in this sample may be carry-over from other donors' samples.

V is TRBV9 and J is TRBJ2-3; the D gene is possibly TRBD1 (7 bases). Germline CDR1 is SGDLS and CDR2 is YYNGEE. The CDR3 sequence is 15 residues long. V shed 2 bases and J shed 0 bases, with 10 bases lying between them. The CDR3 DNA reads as TGTGCCAGCAGCGTGACAGGGACTAGCACAGATACGCAGTATTTT. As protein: CASSVTGTSTDTQYF.

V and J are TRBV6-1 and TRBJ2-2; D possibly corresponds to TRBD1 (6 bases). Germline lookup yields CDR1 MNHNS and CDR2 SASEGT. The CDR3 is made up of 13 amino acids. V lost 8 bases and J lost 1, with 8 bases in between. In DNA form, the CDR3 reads TGTGCCAGCCACAGGGAGAACACCGGGGAGCTGTTTTTT. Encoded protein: CASHRENTGELFF.

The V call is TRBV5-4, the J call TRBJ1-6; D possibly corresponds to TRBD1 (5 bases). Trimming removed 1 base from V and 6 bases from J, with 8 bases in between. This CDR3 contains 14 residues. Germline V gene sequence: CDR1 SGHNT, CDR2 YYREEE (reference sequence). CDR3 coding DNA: TGTGCCAGCAGCTTGACGGGGACTAATTCACCCCTCCACTTT. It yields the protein CASSLTGTNSPLHF.

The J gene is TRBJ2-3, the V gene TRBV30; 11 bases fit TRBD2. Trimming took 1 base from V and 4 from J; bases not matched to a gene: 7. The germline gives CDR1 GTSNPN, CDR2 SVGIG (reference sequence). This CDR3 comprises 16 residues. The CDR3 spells CAWSGSSGRASDTQYF. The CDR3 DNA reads TGTGCCTGGAGTGGCAGTAGCGGGAGGGCCTCAGATACGCAGTATTTT.

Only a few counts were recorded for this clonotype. The CDR3 sequence: CSVEGSRQNPYGYTF. The CDR3 region has the DNA TGCAGCGTTGAGGGGTCTAGGCAGAACCCCTATGGCTACACCTTC. This chain joins TRBV29-1 and TRBJ1-2; no clear D gene. Between the trimmed V and J ends, which lost 3 bases and 4 bases, there was a span of 18 bases. The CDR3 length is 15 residues. Germline assignment: CDR1 SQVTM and CDR2 ANQGSEA.

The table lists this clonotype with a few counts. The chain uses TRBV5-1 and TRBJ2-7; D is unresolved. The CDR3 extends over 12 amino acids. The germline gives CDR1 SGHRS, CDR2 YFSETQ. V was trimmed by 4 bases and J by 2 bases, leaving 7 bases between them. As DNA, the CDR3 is TGCGCCAGCAGCCAAACAACCTACGAGCAGTACTTC. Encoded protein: CASSQTTYEQYF.

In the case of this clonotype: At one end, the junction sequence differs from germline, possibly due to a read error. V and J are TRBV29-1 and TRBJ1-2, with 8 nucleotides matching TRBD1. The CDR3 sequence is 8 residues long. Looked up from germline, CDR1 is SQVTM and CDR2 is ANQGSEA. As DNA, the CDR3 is TGCAGCGTTGGGGGACAGGCCTTC. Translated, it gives CSVGGQAF.

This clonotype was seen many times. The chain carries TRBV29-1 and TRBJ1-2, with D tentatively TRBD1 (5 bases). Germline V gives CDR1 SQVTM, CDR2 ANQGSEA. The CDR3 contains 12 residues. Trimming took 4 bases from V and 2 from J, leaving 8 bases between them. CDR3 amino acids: CSVAGGNYGYTF. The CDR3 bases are TGCAGCGTTGCGGGGGGGAACTATGGCTACACCTTC.

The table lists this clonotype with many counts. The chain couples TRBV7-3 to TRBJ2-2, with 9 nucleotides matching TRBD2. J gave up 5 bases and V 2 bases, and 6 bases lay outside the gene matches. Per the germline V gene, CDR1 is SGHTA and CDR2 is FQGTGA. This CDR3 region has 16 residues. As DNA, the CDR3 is TGTGCCAGCAGCTTAGCCAGCGGGGGGCCAACCGGGGAGCTGTTTTTT. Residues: CASSLASGGPTGELFF.

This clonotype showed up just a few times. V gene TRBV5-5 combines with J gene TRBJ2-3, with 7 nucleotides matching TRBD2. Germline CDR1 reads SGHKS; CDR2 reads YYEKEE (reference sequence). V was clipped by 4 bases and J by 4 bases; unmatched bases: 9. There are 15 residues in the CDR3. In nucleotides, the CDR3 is TGTGCCAGCAGCCCTCGGCGGGAGTTAGCAGATACGCAGTATTTT. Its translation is CASSPRRELADTQYF. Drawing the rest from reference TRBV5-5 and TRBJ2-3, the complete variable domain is DAGVTQSPTHLIKTRGQQVTLRCSPISGHKSVSWYQQVLGQGPQFIFQYYEKEERGRGNFPDRFSARQFPNYSSELNVNALLLGDSALYLCASSPRRELADTQYFGPGTRLTVL.

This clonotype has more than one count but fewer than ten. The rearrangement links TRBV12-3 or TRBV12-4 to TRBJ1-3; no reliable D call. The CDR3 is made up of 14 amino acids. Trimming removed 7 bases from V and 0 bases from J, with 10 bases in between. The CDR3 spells CASTEHVSGNTIYF. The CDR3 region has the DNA TGTGCCAGCACCGAGCATGTCTCTGGAAACACCATATATTTT.

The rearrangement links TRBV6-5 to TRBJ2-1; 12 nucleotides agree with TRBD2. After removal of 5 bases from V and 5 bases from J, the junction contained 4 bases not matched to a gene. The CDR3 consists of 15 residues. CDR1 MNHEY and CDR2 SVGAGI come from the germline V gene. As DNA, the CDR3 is TGTGCCAGCAGTCCGACTAGCGGGAGTAACAATGAGCAGTTCTTC. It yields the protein CASSPTSGSNNEQFF.

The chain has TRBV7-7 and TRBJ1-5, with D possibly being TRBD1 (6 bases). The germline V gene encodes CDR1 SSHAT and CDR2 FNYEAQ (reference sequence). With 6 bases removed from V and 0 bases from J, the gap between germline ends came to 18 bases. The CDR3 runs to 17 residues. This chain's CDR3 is CASRPRGDNYSNQPQHF. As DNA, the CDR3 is TGTGCCAGCAGGCCCAGGGGCGACAATTATAGCAATCAGCCCCAGCATTTT.

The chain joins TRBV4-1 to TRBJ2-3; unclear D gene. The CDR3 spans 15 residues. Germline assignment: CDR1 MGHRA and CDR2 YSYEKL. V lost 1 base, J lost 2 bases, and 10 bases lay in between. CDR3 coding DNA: TGCGCCAGCAGCCAAGTTGGAGCTCCCACAGATACGCAGTATTTT. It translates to CASSQVGAPTDTQYF.

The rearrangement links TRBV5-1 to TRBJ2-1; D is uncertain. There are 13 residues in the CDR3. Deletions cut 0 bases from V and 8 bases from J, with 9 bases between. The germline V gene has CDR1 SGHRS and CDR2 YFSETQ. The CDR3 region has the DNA TGCGCCAGCAGCTTGGGCAAAGGCTATGAGCAGTTCTTC. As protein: CASSLGKGYEQFF.

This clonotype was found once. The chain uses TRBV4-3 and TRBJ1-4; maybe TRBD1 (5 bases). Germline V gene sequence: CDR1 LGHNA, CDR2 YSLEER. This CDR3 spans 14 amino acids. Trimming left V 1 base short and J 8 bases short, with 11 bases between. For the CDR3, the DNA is TGCGCCAGCAGCCAAGGGCAGGGTTACGAAAAACTGTTTTTT. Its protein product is CASSQGQGYEKLFF.

The CDR3 loop is CASRLGGGDTQYF. In DNA, the CDR3 is TGTGCCAGCAGGTTGGGGGGGGGGGATACGCAGTATTTT. This rearrangement joins TRBV27 to TRBJ2-3; 7 bases are a match to TRBD2. V lost 6 bases and J lost 6; bases outside the gene matches: 6. The CDR3 spans 13 residues. Germline-derived CDR1 and CDR2 are MNHEY and SMNVEV (reference sequence).

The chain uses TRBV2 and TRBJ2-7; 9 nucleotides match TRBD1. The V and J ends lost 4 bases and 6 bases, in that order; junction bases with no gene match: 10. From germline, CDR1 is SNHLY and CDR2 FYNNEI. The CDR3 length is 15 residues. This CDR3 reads CASSVIGTGLGEQYF. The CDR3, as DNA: TGTGCCAGCAGTGTTATCGGGACAGGGTTAGGCGAGCAGTACTTC.

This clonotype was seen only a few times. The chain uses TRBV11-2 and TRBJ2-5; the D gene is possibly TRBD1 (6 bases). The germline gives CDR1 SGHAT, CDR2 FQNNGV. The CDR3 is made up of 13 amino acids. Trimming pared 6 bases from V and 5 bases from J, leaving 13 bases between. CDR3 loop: CASRDTGQETQYF. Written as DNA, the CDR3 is TGTGCCAGCAGAGACACAGGGCAGGAGACCCAGTACTTC. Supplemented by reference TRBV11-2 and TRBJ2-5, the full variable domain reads EAGVAQSPRYKIIEKRQSVAFWCNPISGHATLYWYQQILGQGPKLLIQFQNNGVVDDSQLPKDRFSAERLKGVDSTLKIQPAKLEDSAVYLCASRDTGQETQYFGPGTRLLVL.

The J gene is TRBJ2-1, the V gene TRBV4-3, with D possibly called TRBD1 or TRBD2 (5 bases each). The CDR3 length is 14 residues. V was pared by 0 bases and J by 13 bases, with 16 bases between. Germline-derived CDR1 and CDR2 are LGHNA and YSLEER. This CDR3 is CASSQDVGVQSQFF. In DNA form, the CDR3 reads TGCGCCAGCAGCCAAGATGTGGGGGTACAATCCCAGTTCTTC.

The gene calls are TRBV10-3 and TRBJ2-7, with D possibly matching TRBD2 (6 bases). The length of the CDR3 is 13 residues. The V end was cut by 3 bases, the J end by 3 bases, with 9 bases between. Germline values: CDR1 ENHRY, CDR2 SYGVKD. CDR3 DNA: TGTGCCATCAGTGATCACGGGAGCTACGAGCAGTACTTC. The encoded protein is CAISDHGSYEQYF.

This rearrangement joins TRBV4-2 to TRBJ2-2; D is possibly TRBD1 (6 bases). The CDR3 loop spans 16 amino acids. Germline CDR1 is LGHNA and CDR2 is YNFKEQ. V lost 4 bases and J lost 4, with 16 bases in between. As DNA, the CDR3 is TGTGCCAGCAGCCGGCCGGACAGCCGGGCCACCGGGGAGCTGTTTTTT. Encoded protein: CASSRPDSRATGELFF.

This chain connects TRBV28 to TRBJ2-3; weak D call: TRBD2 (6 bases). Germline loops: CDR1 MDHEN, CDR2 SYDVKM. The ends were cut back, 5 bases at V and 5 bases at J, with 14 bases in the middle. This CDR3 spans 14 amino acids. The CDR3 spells CASSPHSGGDTQYF. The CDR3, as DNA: TGTGCCAGCAGTCCCCACTCCGGGGGAGATACGCAGTATTTT.

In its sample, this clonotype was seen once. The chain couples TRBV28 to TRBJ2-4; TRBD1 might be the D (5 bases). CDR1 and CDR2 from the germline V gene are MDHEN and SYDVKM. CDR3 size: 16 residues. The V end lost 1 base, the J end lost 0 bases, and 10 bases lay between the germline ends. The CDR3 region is CASSLSGLLAKNIQYF. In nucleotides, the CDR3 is TGTGCCAGCAGTTTATCAGGGCTTCTAGCCAAAAACATTCAGTACTTC.

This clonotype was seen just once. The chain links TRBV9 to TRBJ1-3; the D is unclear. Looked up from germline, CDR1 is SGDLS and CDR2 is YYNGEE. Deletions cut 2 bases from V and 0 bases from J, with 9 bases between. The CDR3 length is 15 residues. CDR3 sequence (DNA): TGTGCCAGCAGCGTTTCGCAGCTCTCTGGAAACACCATATATTTT. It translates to CASSVSQLSGNTIYF.